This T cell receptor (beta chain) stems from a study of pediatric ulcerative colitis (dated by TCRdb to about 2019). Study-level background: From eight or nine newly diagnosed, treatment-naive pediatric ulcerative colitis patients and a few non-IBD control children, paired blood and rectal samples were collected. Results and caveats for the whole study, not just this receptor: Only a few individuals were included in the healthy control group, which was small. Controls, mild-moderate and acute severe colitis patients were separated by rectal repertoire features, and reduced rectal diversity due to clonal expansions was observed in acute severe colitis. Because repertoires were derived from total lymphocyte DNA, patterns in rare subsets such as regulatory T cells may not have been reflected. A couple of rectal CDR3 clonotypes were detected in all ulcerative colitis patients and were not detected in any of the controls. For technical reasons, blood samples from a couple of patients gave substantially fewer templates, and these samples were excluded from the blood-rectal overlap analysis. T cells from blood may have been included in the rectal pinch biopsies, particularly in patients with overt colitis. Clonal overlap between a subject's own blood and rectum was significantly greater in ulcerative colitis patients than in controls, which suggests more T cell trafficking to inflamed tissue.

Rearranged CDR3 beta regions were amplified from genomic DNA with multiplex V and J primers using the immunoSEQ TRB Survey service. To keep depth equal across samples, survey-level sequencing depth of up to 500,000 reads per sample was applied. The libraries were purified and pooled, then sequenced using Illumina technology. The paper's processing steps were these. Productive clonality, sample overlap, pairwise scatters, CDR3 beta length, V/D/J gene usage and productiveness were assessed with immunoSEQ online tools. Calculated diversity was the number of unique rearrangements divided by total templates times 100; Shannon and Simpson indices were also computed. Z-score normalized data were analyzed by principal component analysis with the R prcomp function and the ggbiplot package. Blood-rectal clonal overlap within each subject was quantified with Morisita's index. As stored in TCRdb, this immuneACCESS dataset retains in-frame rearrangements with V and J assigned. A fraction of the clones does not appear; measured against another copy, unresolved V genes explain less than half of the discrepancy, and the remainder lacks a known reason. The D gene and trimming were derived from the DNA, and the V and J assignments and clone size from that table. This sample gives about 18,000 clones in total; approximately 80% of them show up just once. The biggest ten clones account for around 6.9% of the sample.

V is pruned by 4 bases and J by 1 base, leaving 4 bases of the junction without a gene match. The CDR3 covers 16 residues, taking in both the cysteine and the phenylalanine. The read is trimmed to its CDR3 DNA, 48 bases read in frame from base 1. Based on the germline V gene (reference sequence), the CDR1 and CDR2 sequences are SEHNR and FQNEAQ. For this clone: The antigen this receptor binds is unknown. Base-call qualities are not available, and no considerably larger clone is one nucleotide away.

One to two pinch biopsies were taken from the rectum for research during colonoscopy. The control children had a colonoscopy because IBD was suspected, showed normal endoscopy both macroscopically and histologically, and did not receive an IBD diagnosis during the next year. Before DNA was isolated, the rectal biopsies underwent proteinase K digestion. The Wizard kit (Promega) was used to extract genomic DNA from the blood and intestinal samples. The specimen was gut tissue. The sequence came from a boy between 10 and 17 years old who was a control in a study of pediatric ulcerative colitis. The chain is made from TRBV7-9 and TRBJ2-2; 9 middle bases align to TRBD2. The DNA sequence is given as TGTGCCAGCAGCTCTCGGACTAGCGAGAACACCGGGGAGCTGTTTTTT. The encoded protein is CASSSRTSENTGELFF. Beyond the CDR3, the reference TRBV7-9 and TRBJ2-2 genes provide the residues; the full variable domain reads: DTGVSQNPRHKITKRGQNVTFRCDPISEHNRLYWYRQTLGQGPEFLTYFQNEAQLEKSRLLSDRFSAERPKGSFSTLEIQRTEQGDSAMYLCASSSRTSENTGELFFGEGSRLTVL.